This entry lists 22 T cell receptor beta chains sequenced from one sample in a study of blood T cell repertoires in COVID-19. Profiling relied on immunoSEQ multiplex PCR, and the TCRdb table lists in-frame clones only, not all of them. The table shows fewer than 200,000 clones, with 88% occurring only once. The sequencing input was PBMCs or T cells enriched from blood (not recorded which). These receptors were collected from a woman in her late teens or twenties who had recovered from COVID-19.

In DNA form, the CDR3 reads TGTGCCAGCTCACCACCAGCTCAGGGGCCGGCTGAAGCTTTCTTT. As protein: CASSPPAQGPAEAFF. V gene TRBV18 combines with J gene TRBJ1-1; the D gene is possibly TRBD1 (6 bases). The CDR3 runs to 15 residues. In germline, CDR1 is KGHSH, CDR2 LQKENI. The V end was cut by 0 bases, the J end by 6 bases, with 14 bases between.

The chain is built from TRBV19 and TRBJ1-4; TRBD1 matches at 7 bases. Per germline, CDR1 LNHDA and CDR2 SQIVND (reference sequence). The trim removed 6 bases at V and 0 bases at J, leaving 4 bases unmatched. The CDR3 length is 15 residues. In DNA, the CDR3 is TGTGCCAGTAGGGGACAGAGAGCAACTAATGAAAAACTGTTTTTT. Amino acid sequence: CASRGQRATNEKLFF.

This clone was counted once. The V gene is TRBV7-9, the J gene TRBJ2-5; 9 bases align to TRBD1. The CDR3 spans 15 residues. Germline lookup yields CDR1 SEHNR and CDR2 FQNEAQ (reference sequence). V lost 5 bases to trimming and J lost 4 bases; unmatched junction nucleotides: 8. For the CDR3, the DNA is TGTGCCAGCAGCAGGACAGGGGAGGCAGGAGAGACCCAGTACTTC. It translates to CASSRTGEAGETQYF.

This clone was counted once. CDR3 sequence reads: CASSLLGLAGGDEQFF. CDR3 nucleotide sequence: TGTGCCAGCAGCTTACTGGGACTAGCGGGAGGCGATGAGCAGTTCTTC. The chain joins TRBV7-9 to TRBJ2-1; 15 nucleotides align to TRBD2. V was clipped by 2 bases and J by 8 bases; unmatched bases: 4. The germline V gene has CDR1 SEHNR and CDR2 FQNEAQ (reference sequence). This CDR3 contains 16 residues.

This clone was seen a few times. The genes are TRBV4-1 and TRBJ2-7; a weak D match, TRBD2 (6 bases). Trimming removed 4 bases at V and 5 bases at J, with 21 bases between. There are 16 residues in the CDR3. Germline V gene lookup returns CDR1 MGHRA and CDR2 YSYEKL. The CDR3 bases are TGCGCCAGCAGCCTTCTGGGACTTGGGGGAGCGCACGAGCAGTACTTC. Translation: CASSLLGLGGAHEQYF.

The V and J genes are TRBV25-1 and TRBJ1-1, with TRBD1 matching over 9 bases. The J segment lost 6 bases and the V segment lost 9 bases, leaving 8 bases of the junction unmatched. The V gene's germline CDR1 is MGHDK and CDR2 SYGVNS. This CDR3 region has 13 residues. The DNA for the CDR3 is TGTGCCAGTGTACCGGGACAGGGCTCTGAAGCTTTCTTT. This codes for CASVPGQGSEAFF.

The rearrangement links TRBV14 to TRBJ2-3; 8 nucleotides agree with TRBD2. The CDR3 has 18 residues. Germline CDR1 reads SGHDN; CDR2 reads FVKESK. Trimming at V came to 1 base and at J to 4 bases, leaving 13 bases not matched to a gene. This chain's CDR3 is CASSQADPGGPVADTQYF. The CDR3 region has the DNA TGTGCCAGCAGCCAAGCGGATCCGGGAGGGCCGGTGGCAGATACGCAGTATTTT.

This chain uses TRBV7-2 with TRBJ1-1, with D uncertain. Germline V gene sequence: CDR1 SGHTA, CDR2 FQGNSA. V gave up 1 base and J gave up 4 bases, with 10 bases separating them. CDR3 length: 14 residues. DNA of the CDR3: TGTGCCAGCAGCTTAGTAGTCGGTTTCACTGAAGCTTTCTTT. Amino acids: CASSLVVGFTEAFF.

V and J are TRBV7-3 and TRBJ1-1; no reliable D call. Per the germline V gene, CDR1 is SGHTA and CDR2 is FQGTGA. Trimming shortened V by 1 base and J by 4 bases, and 13 bases separated the two germline ends. CDR3 size: 15 residues. The CDR3 region has the DNA TGTGCCAGCAGCTTAAATTCGCGGGGTATCACTGAAGCTTTCTTT. Its protein product is CASSLNSRGITEAFF.

The V gene is TRBV11-2, the J gene TRBJ1-1, with D tentatively TRBD1 (5 bases). V was clipped by 8 bases and J by 5 bases, with 18 bases between them. The CDR3 consists of 14 residues. Germline lookup yields CDR1 SGHAT and CDR2 FQNNGV. The CDR3 DNA sequence: TGTGCCAGCGCCTGGGTTCGGGGGGAGACTGAAGCTTTCTTT. The encoded protein is CASAWVRGETEAFF. Together with reference TRBV11-2 and TRBJ1-1, the CDR3 gives the full variable domain: EAGVAQSPRYKIIEKRQSVAFWCNPISGHATLYWYQQILGQGPKLLIQFQNNGVVDDSQLPKDRFSAERLKGVDSTLKIQPAKLEDSAVYLCASAWVRGETEAFFGQGTRLTVV.

The count of this clone is one. The V call is TRBV6-5, the J call TRBJ1-5; no clear D gene. Trimming stripped 0 bases from V and 7 bases from J, with 13 bases between. The CDR3 loop spans 15 amino acids. Per germline, CDR1 MNHEY and CDR2 SVGAGI. Written as DNA, the CDR3 is TGTGCCAGCAGTTACTCCGGGTCGGGGAACCAGCCCCAGCATTTT. This gives the protein CASSYSGSGNQPQHF.

The gene calls are TRBV7-9 and TRBJ2-7; maybe TRBD2 (6 bases). The CDR3 is 16 residues long. The germline gives CDR1 SEHNR, CDR2 FQNEAQ (reference sequence). Trimming cost V 5 bases and J 3 bases, with 20 bases left between them. The chain's CDR3 is CASSLSLGLAHYEQYF. The CDR3 DNA is TGTGCCAGCAGCCTCTCCTTGGGGCTAGCGCACTACGAGCAGTACTTC.

This chain links TRBV27 with TRBJ1-6; 9 bases map to TRBD1. This CDR3 is 14 amino acids long. The germline gives CDR1 MNHEY, CDR2 SMNVEV (reference sequence). The trim removed 5 bases at V and 7 bases at J, leaving 3 bases unmatched. Here the CDR3 reads CASSNDRGNSPLHF. The CDR3 DNA follows: TGTGCCAGCAGTAATGACAGGGGGAATTCACCCCTCCACTTT.

The DNA of the CDR3 is TGTGCCAGCTCTCGTTCAGAGAACACTGAAGCTTTCTTT. Its protein product is CASSRSENTEAFF. This rearrangement joins TRBV18 to TRBJ1-1, with D hard to call. Trimming pared 6 bases from V and 1 base from J, leaving 9 bases between. Germline V gene lookup returns CDR1 KGHSH and CDR2 LQKENI. There are 13 residues in the CDR3.

The gene calls are TRBV19 and TRBJ2-3, with D tentatively TRBD2 (7 bases). Trimming pared 5 bases from V and 2 bases from J, leaving 14 bases between. From germline, CDR1 is LNHDA and CDR2 SQIVND (reference sequence). This CDR3 is 15 amino acids long. The CDR3 sequence: CASSRGAGDTDTQYF. CDR3 bases: TGTGCCAGTAGTCGGGGGGCCGGTGACACAGATACGCAGTATTTT.

V usage is TRBV3-1 (or the pseudogene TRBV3-2) and J usage is TRBJ1-1; D unclear. Germline-derived CDR1 and CDR2 are LGHDT and YNNKEL (reference sequence). The CDR3 spans 11 residues. Deletions cut 2 bases from V and 6 bases from J, with 4 bases between. CDR3 protein: CASSQSAEAFF. Written as DNA, the CDR3 is TGTGCCAGCAGCCAATCCGCTGAAGCTTTCTTT.

For the CDR3, the DNA is TGTGCCAGCAGCTTAGAGACAGGGACTTCACCCCTCCACTTT. This sequence encodes CASSLETGTSPLHF. The rearrangement links TRBV13 to TRBJ1-6, with 7 bases fitting TRBD1. The CDR3 is made up of 14 amino acids. CDR1 is PRHDT, CDR2 FYEKMQ, per germline (reference sequence). J was trimmed by 9 bases and V by 1 base; bases with no gene match: 3.

The V call is TRBV29-1, the J call TRBJ2-1; possibly TRBD1 for D (9 bases). The germline gives CDR1 SQVTM, CDR2 ANQGSEA. The CDR3 runs to 18 residues. The CDR3 region is CSSTGGGRNRLSYNEQFF. CDR3 sequence (DNA): TGCAGTTCCACAGGGGGCGGGAGGAATAGGCTCTCCTACAATGAGCAGTTCTTC.

This clone was counted only a few times. This chain joins TRBV5-1 and TRBJ2-5, with TRBD2 matching over 9 bases. The CDR3 is 15 residues long. CDR1 SGHRS and CDR2 YFSETQ come from the germline V gene. The V and J ends lost 6 bases and 5 bases, in that order; junction bases with no gene match: 11. The CDR3 DNA reads as TGCGCCAGCACCTACGCTCGTAGCGGGAGCGAGACCCAGTACTTC. Translating it yields CASTYARSGSETQYF.

The chain employs TRBV3-1 (or the pseudogene TRBV3-2) and TRBJ1-4, with 7 bases matching TRBD1. V dropped 2 bases and J dropped 7; count of bases not matched to a gene: 10. The CDR3 is 16 amino acids. CDR1 and CDR2 (germline): LGHDT, YNNKEL (reference sequence). As DNA, the CDR3 is TGTGCCAGCAGCCAATTTATTCCAGGGGGGAGTGAAAAACTGTTTTTT. This translates into CASSQFIPGGSEKLFF.

CDR3 DNA sequence: TGTGCCTGGAGTGGGGGCCACGAAGCTTTCTTT. This encodes CAWSGGHEAFF. The chain carries TRBV30 and TRBJ1-1; D might be TRBD1 (5 bases). Germline CDR1 is GTSNPN and CDR2 is SVGIG (reference sequence). V shed 1 base and J shed 8 bases, with 8 bases lying between them. CDR3 length: 11 amino acids.

The J gene is TRBJ2-7, the V gene TRBV3-1 (or the pseudogene TRBV3-2); D is perhaps TRBD2 (5 bases). Germline V gene sequence: CDR1 LGHDT, CDR2 YNNKEL (reference sequence). This CDR3 region has 13 residues. Trimming removed 2 bases at V and 7 bases at J, with 12 bases between. CDR3 region: CASSQIGPGEQYF. In DNA, the CDR3 is TGTGCCAGCAGCCAAATCGGACCGGGGGAGCAGTACTTC.